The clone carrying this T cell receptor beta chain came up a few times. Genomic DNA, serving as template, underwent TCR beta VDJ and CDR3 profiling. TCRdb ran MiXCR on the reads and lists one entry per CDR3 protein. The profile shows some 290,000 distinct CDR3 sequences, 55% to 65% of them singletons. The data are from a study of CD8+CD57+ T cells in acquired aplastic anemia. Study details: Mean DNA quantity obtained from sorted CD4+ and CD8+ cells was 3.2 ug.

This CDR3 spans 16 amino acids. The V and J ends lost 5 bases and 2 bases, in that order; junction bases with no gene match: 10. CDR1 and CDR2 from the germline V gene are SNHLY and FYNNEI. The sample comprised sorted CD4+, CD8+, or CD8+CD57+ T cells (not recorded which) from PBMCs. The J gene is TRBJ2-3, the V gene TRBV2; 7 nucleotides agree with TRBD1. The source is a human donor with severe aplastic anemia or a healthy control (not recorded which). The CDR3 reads CASSLRTGLDTDTQYF. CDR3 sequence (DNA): TGTGCCAGCAGTCTTCGGACAGGACTGGACACAGATACGCAGTATTTT.